The TCR beta chain under discussion was sequenced for a study of CD8+CD57+ T cells in acquired aplastic anemia. The overall study: The study obtained an average of about 3.2 ug of DNA from sorted CD4+ and CD8+ cells.

Points on this clonotype: Antigen unknown. Its ends do not fully match the called genes, so a read error is possible.

The germline gives CDR1 SGHVS, CDR2 FQNEAQ. CDR3 length: 14 residues. Profiling of TCR beta VDJ combinations and CDR3 sequences used genomic DNA as template. TCRdb re-called the reads through MiXCR, storing one row per CDR3 protein. The sample holds 200,000 to 300,000 distinct CDR3 sequences, 82% seen once. Study results and caveats: The same twenty-nine CD8+ CDR3 sequences occurred in patients and in controls.

Flow cytometry had shown expanded CD8+CD57+ cells in the patients chosen for sequencing. Each patient carried a diagnosis of severe acquired aplastic anemia. No therapy was given to patients before blood sampling. Material for sequencing was sorted CD4+, CD8+, or CD8+CD57+ T cells (not recorded which) from PBMCs. The chain couples TRBV7-8 to TRBJ1-1; D not certain. The receptor was isolated from a human donor with aplastic anemia. The CDR3 spells CASSYRATNAEAFF. CDR3 in DNA: TGTGCCAGCAGCTATCGCGCCACGAACGCTGAAGCTTTCTTT.